The 2 T cell receptor beta chains presented below share a single source sample, sequenced in a study of Graves' ophthalmopathy and Graves' hyperthyroidism. Researchers took RNA transcripts and amplified TCR beta CDR3 regions from them. HTBI-primed first-round RT-PCR preceded second-round multiplex PCR. Using its own MiXCR run on the multiplex PCR reads, TCRdb lists one record per CDR3 protein. The table includes roughly 160,000 distinct CDR3 sequences, over 35% detected once. The source material was peripheral blood. Receptors were obtained from a woman in her 40s with Graves' ophthalmopathy.

This clonotype was detected many times. CDR3 sequence: CASSLGIMNTEAFF. The CDR3, as DNA: TGTGCCAGCAGTTTGGGGATCATGAACACTGAAGCTTTCTTT. This chain links TRBV12-3 or TRBV12-4 with TRBJ1-1, with D uncertain. V lost 3 bases and J 0 bases, leaving 8 bases between the germline ends. This CDR3 has 14 amino acids.

This clonotype came up many times. This sequence joins TRBV3-1 and TRBJ1-1, with D possibly TRBD1 on 6 matching bases. The CDR3 has 13 residues. Germline V lookup: CDR1 LGHDT, CDR2 YNNKEL (reference sequence). The ends were cut back, 1 base at V and 5 bases at J, with 8 bases in the middle. The CDR3 bases are TGTGCCAGCAGCCAAGGGGGACATACTGAAGCTTTCTTT. Its protein product is CASSQGGHTEAFF.